This TCR beta chain was sequenced for a study of human thymus T cells (dated by TCRdb to about 2020). Looking at the study overall: The study described the TCR alpha and beta repertoires in about 8 infant thymus samples and a few matching peripheral blood samples. Donor ages ranging from roughly 7 to 250 days were recorded, and more than five male and two female infants were included in the cohort. The paper's findings and limits, for the study overall: V and J gene segment usage appeared biased in both thymic and peripheral blood repertoires. According to the related research, thymic TCR repertoires were highly overlapping among unrelated individuals. On average, thymus samples gave about 810,000 unique TCRB clonotypes, whereas blood samples gave roughly 80,000.

Thymus tissue was collected as surgical resects that were removed during corrective cardiac surgery. Immunologically healthy infants undergoing open corrective cardiac surgery for congenital heart defects in Finland were used as donors. Thymocytes were released mechanically from tissue and stored at -70 °C as pellets of about 10-34 million cells. A QIAsymphony instrument was used to extract genomic DNA from frozen cell pellets. A word on this clone: What this receptor recognizes is not known. No quality values exist for individual bases; no much larger clone is one base distant.

The germline V gene specifies SQVTM as CDR1 and ANQGSEA as CDR2. The junction carries 4 bases between V and J, which are trimmed by 4 bases and 7 bases respectively. The CDR3 starts with the cysteine, ends with the phenylalanine, and has 9 residues. Of the read, only the CDR3 DNA is kept; its 27 bases are in frame from base 1. The immunoSEQ multiplex PCR assay was used to amplify the TCRB and TCRAD loci from a standardized amount of quality-controlled genomic DNA. The V(D)J region was spanned by amplicons of a length sufficient to cover the CDR3 and to identify V and J genes. The amplicons were sequenced on an Illumina platform via the commercial immunoSEQ service. The published analysis was carried out like this. Primer bias and sequencing errors were corrected as previously described, and TCRAD and TCRB definitions were based on the IMGT database. Analysis of the repertoires was done with immunoSEQ Analyzer 3.0 and VDJTools and included basic statistics, V/J segment usage, diversity estimates, rarefaction and pairwise overlap. Diversity was estimated using the Chao1, ChaoE, Efron-Thisted, Shannon and inverse Simpson indices, and was also estimated on datasets down-sampled to the size of the smallest sample. For repertoire overlap, CDR3 nucleotide sequence, V gene and J gene had to match strictly, and clustering was done by Jaccard-based multidimensional scaling. In its TCRdb copy, this immuneACCESS table keeps in-frame sequences only and misses some clones. Where compared with another copy, unresolved V genes explain less than half of these, and the others have no known cause. Clone size and the V and J calls come from that table; the DNA yielded D and trimming. For this sample the table gives about 120,000 clones, of which over 85% were detected only once. The ten largest make up around 0.025% of the sample.

This clonotype was obtained from a boy younger than two with a congenital heart defect but otherwise immunologically healthy. Sequencing was carried out using thymus tissue. This chain is built from TRBV29-1 and TRBJ1-2; the D gene assignment is ambiguous. The CDR3 protein is CSVVAGYTF. The bases read TGCAGCGTTGTAGCTGGCTACACCTTC.